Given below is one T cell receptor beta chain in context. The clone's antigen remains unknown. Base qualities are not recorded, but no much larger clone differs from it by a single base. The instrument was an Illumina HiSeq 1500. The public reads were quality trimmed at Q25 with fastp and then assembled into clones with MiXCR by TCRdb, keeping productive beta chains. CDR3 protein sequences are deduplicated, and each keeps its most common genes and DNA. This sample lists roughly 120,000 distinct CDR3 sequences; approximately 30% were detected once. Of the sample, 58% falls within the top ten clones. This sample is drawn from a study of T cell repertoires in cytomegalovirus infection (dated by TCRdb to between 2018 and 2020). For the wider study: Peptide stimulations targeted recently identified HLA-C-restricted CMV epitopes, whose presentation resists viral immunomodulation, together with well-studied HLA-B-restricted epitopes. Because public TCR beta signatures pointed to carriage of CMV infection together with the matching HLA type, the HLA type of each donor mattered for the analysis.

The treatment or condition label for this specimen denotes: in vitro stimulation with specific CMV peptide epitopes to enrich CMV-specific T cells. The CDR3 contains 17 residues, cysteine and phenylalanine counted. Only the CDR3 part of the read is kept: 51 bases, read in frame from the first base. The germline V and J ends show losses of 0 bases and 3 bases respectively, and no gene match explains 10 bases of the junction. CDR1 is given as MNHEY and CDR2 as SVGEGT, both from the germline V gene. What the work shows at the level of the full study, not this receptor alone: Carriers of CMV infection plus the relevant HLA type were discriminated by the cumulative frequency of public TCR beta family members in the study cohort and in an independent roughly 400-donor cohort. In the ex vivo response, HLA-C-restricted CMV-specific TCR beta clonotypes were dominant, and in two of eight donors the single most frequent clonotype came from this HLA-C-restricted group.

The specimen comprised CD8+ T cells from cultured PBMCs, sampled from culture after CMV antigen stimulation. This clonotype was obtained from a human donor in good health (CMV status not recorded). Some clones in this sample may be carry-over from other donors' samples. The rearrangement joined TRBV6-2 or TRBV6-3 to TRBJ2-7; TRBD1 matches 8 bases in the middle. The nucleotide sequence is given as TGTGCCAGCAGTTACTCGATCCTCCAGGGGGCTGACTACGAGCAGTACTTC. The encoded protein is CASSYSILQGADYEQYF.